This is a list of T cell receptor beta chains from one sample in a study of shared clonotypes between healthy human individuals. Clones were sequenced by immunoSEQ multiplex PCR, and TCRdb holds only the in-frame ones, with some missing. The table records around 1,100,000 clones, roughly 80% of them present only once. Input material: memory CD4+ T cells from PBMCs. These receptor sequences come from a man aged 18 to 35 in good health. Some clones in this sample may be carry-over from other donors' samples. Both conserved end residues are part of each CDR3. The D gene is left open where the match is weak. Some rows have no size entry. The others give once, few or many, or a class for an expanded clone.

d_call: NA; clone_size: NA; v_call: TRBV30; j_call: TRBJ2-1; cdr3_aa: CAWAALKGSHGDEQFF; cdr3_nt: TGTGCCTGGGCGGCGCTCAAGGGGTCGCATGGCGATGAGCAGTTCTTC
d_call: TRBD1; clone_size: NA; v_call: TRBV28; j_call: TRBJ1-2; cdr3_aa: CASRSTGEGGYTF; cdr3_nt: TGTGCCAGCAGGTCAACAGGGGAAGGTGGCTACACCTTC
d_call: TRBD1; clone_size: NA; v_call: TRBV7-2; j_call: TRBJ1-1; cdr3_aa: CASSFWTGPNTEAFF; cdr3_nt: TGTGCCAGCAGCTTCTGGACAGGCCCAAACACTGAAGCTTTCTTT
d_call: TRBD1; clone_size: NA; v_call: TRBV28; j_call: TRBJ1-2; cdr3_aa: CASRPNPTQGEWDYGYTF; cdr3_nt: TGTGCCAGCAGACCCAACCCTACACAGGGGGAATGGGACTATGGCTACACCTTC
d_call: NA; clone_size: NA; v_call: TRBV9; j_call: TRBJ2-5; cdr3_aa: CASSVDVQETQYF; cdr3_nt: TGTGCCAGCAGCGTAGACGTCCAAGAGACCCAGTACTTC
d_call: TRBD2; clone_size: once; v_call: TRBV11-2; j_call: TRBJ2-2; cdr3_aa: CASSPSTGLAGEAGELFF; cdr3_nt: TGTGCCAGCAGCCCCTCCACCGGACTAGCGGGAGAGGCCGGGGAGCTGTTTTTT
d_call: TRBD2; clone_size: once; v_call: TRBV27; j_call: TRBJ2-3; cdr3_aa: CASSLSGTSGIDTQYF; cdr3_nt: TGTGCCAGCAGTTTATCCGGGACTAGCGGGATTGATACGCAGTATTTT
d_call: NA; clone_size: NA; v_call: TRBV19; j_call: TRBJ2-1; cdr3_aa: CASSPWGSYNEQFF; cdr3_nt: TGTGCCAGTAGTCCCTGGGGATCTTACAATGAGCAGTTCTTC
d_call: NA; clone_size: few; v_call: TRBV19; j_call: TRBJ1-1; cdr3_aa: CASSSRGDTEAFF; cdr3_nt: TGTGCCAGTAGTAGCCGGGGGGACACTGAAGCTTTCTTT
d_call: TRBD2; clone_size: NA; v_call: TRBV2; j_call: TRBJ2-7; cdr3_aa: CASSGQGLAGGEQYF; cdr3_nt: TGTGCCAGCAGTGGACAGGGACTAGCCGGCGGCGAGCAGTACTTC
d_call: TRBD1; clone_size: once; v_call: TRBV29-1; j_call: TRBJ1-1; cdr3_aa: CSVPGQGVLNTEAFF; cdr3_nt: TGCAGCGTCCCAGGACAGGGGGTTCTGAACACTGAAGCTTTCTTT
d_call: NA; clone_size: NA; v_call: TRBV5-1; j_call: TRBJ2-3; cdr3_aa: CASSPRGGREDTQYF; cdr3_nt: TGCGCCAGCAGCCCCCGAGGGGGACGGGAAGATACGCAGTATTTT
d_call: NA; clone_size: NA; v_call: TRBV7-3; j_call: TRBJ1-1; cdr3_aa: CASRLLNPNTEAFF; cdr3_nt: TGTGCCAGCAGGTTACTGAATCCGAACACTGAAGCTTTCTTT
d_call: TRBD2; clone_size: NA; v_call: TRBV4-3; j_call: TRBJ2-1; cdr3_aa: CASSQVAGYYNEQFF; cdr3_nt: TGCGCCAGCAGCCAAGTAGCGGGGTACTACAATGAGCAGTTCTTC
d_call: NA; clone_size: once; v_call: TRBV18; j_call: TRBJ1-4; cdr3_aa: CASSPTWSNEKLFF; cdr3_nt: TGTGCCAGCTCACCGACATGGAGCAATGAAAAACTGTTTTTT
d_call: NA; clone_size: NA; v_call: TRBV7-9; j_call: TRBJ1-2; cdr3_aa: CASSLAGQGYTF; cdr3_nt: TGTGCCAGCAGCTTAGCAGGACAGGGCTACACCTTC
d_call: NA; clone_size: NA; v_call: TRBV6-5; j_call: TRBJ1-1; cdr3_aa: CASRADGYPEAFF; cdr3_nt: TGTGCCAGCAGGGCTGACGGATACCCTGAAGCTTTCTTT
d_call: TRBD2; clone_size: NA; v_call: TRBV4-1; j_call: TRBJ2-7; cdr3_aa: CASSLSGTSAFYEQYF; cdr3_nt: TGCGCCAGCAGCCTCTCCGGGACTAGCGCATTCTACGAGCAGTACTTC
d_call: NA; clone_size: NA; v_call: TRBV28; j_call: TRBJ1-1; cdr3_aa: CASSLQGRGGSEAFF; cdr3_nt: TGTGCCAGCAGTTTACAGGGGCGCGGAGGGTCGGAAGCTTTCTTT
d_call: NA; clone_size: NA; v_call: TRBV4-1; j_call: TRBJ2-3; cdr3_aa: CASSQQGRDTQYF; cdr3_nt: TGCGCCAGCAGCCAACAGGGGCGGGATACGCAGTATTTT
d_call: NA; clone_size: once; v_call: TRBV10-3; j_call: TRBJ2-3; cdr3_aa: CAISDPKTSTDTQYF; cdr3_nt: TGTGCCATCAGTGACCCGAAGACCTCGACAGATACGCAGTATTTT
d_call: NA; clone_size: NA; v_call: TRBV5-1; j_call: TRBJ2-3; cdr3_aa: CASSLEAGTDTQYF; cdr3_nt: TGCGCCAGCAGCTTGGAAGCGGGCACAGATACGCAGTATTTT
d_call: TRBD2; clone_size: NA; v_call: TRBV5-1; j_call: TRBJ2-7; cdr3_aa: CASQPSGSNYEQYF; cdr3_nt: TGCGCCAGCCAGCCAAGCGGGAGTAACTACGAGCAGTACTTC
d_call: TRBD1; clone_size: NA; v_call: TRBV6-1; j_call: TRBJ1-5; cdr3_aa: CASSVGRTGLNQPQHF; cdr3_nt: TGTGCCAGCAGTGTTGGTCGGACAGGGCTCAATCAGCCCCAGCATTTT
d_call: TRBD2; clone_size: few; v_call: TRBV11-1; j_call: TRBJ2-5; cdr3_aa: CASSFRGQLAGGPGETQYF; cdr3_nt: TGTGCCAGCAGCTTCCGGGGACAGCTAGCGGGAGGGCCCGGAGAGACCCAGTACTTC
d_call: TRBD2; clone_size: NA; v_call: TRBV10-1; j_call: TRBJ2-5; cdr3_aa: CASARGGTREETQYF; cdr3_nt: TGCGCCAGCGCCCGCGGCGGGACTAGAGAAGAGACCCAGTACTTC
d_call: NA; clone_size: NA; v_call: TRBV5-1; j_call: TRBJ2-1; cdr3_aa: CASSLWGSEREQFF; cdr3_nt: TGCGCCAGCAGCTTGTGGGGGAGCGAACGTGAGCAGTTCTTC
d_call: TRBD2; clone_size: NA; v_call: TRBV5-1; j_call: TRBJ2-2; cdr3_aa: CASSLSLAGSNTGELFF; cdr3_nt: TGCGCCAGCAGCTTGTCTCTAGCGGGTTCGAACACCGGGGAGCTGTTTTTT